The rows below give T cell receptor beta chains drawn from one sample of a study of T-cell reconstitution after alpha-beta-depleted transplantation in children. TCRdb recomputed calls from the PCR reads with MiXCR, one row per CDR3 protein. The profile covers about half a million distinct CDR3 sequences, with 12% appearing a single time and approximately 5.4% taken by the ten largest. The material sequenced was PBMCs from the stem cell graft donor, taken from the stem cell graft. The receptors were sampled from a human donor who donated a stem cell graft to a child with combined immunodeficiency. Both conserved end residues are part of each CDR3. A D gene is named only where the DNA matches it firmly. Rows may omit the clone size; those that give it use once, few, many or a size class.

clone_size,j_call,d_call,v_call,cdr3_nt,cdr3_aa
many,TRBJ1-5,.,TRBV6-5,TGTGCCAGCAGCCGGGACACTCTTAGCAATCAGCCCCAGCATTTT,CASSRDTLSNQPQHF
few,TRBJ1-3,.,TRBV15,TGTGCCACCAGCAGAGACCTCAATTCTGGAAACACCATATATTTT,CATSRDLNSGNTIYF
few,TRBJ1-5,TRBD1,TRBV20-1,TGCAGTGCTACGACAGGGAGCGGACAGCCCCAGCATTTT,CSATTGSGQPQHF
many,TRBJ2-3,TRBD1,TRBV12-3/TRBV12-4,TGTGCCTCCGGACAGGGGAGCCGCACAGATACGCAGTATTTT,CASGQGSRTDTQYF
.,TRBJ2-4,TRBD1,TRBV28,TGTGCCAGCAGTTACTTCTTCGGGACAGGGGAAAACATTCAGTACTTC,CASSYFFGTGENIQYF
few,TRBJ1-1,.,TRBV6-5,TGTGCCAGCAGTACCCTGGGGAGAAATGAAGCTTTCTTT,CASSTLGRNEAFF
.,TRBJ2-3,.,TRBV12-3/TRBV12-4,TGTGCCAGCAGTTTAACCGGGCGCACAGATACGCAGTATTTT,CASSLTGRTDTQYF
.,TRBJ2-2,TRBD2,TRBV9,TGTGCCAGCAGCGTAATAGCGGGGGGCCGTGACACCGGGGAGCTGTTTTTT,CASSVIAGGRDTGELFF
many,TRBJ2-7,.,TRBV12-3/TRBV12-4,TGTGCCAGCGGCTCCTTTCCGGGAGATGGTGAGCAGTACTTC,CASGSFPGDGEQYF
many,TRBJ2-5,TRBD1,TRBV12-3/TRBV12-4,TGTGCCAGCAGCACCTACCGGGACAGGGGAGAAGAGAAGCCCCAGTACTTC,CASSTYRDRGEEKPQYF
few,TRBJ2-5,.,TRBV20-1,TGCAGTGCTAACAACGACGGGGCCCGGGAGACCCAGTACTTC,CSANNDGARETQYF
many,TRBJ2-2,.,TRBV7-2,TGTGCCAGCAGCTTAGCAGGGTCCACCGGGGAGCTGTTTTTT,CASSLAGSTGELFF
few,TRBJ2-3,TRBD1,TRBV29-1,TGCAGCGCCGGAGGGACAGGGCCTGTAGATACGCAGTATTTT,CSAGGTGPVDTQYF
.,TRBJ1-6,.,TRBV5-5,TGTGCCAGCAGCCGGGGGCAGGAGCCTTCGAATTCACCCCTCCACTTT,CASSRGQEPSNSPLHF
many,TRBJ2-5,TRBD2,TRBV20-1,TGCAGTGCTAGAGATGGGACTAGCGGGGATGGGGAGACCCAGTACTTC,CSARDGTSGDGETQYF
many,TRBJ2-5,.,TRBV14,TGTGCCAGCAGCCACGAAAGGGTGCCCCAAGAGACCCAGTACTTC,CASSHERVPQETQYF
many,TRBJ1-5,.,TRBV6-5,TGTGCCAGCAGTTACGACTTCAGGGTAGCCAGCAATCAGCCCCAGCATTTT,CASSYDFRVASNQPQHF
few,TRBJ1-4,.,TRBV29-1,TGCAGCGTTGAGGGAAATGAAAAACTGTTTTTT,CSVEGNEKLFF
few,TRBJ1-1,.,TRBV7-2,TGTGCCAGCAGCTTAGCTGGGGGACTGAACACTGAAGCTTTCTTT,CASSLAGGLNTEAFF
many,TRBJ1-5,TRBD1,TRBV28,TGTGCCAGCAGTCTGACAGGGGGTATCAATCAGCCCCAGCATTTT,CASSLTGGINQPQHF
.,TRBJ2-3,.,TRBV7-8,TGTGCCAGCAGCCCTGTCGGGGGGCTTCCCACAGATACGCAGTATTTT,CASSPVGGLPTDTQYF
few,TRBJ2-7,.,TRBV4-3,TGCGCCAGCAGCCAAGGAACCAGGGGCTACGAGCAGTACTTC,CASSQGTRGYEQYF
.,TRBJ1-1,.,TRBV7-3,TGTGCCAGCAGCCCCGGGGGAGGGGAGACTGAAGCTTTCTTT,CASSPGGGETEAFF
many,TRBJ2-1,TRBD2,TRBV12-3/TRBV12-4,TGTGCCAGCAGCGGACTAGAAAGGATCTTC,CASSGLERIF
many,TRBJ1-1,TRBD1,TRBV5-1,TGCGCCAGCAGCTTGTCGGGACAGAAGGACACTGAAGCTTTCTTT,CASSLSGQKDTEAFF
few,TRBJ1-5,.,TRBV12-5,TGTGCTAGTGGTTTGGGACAAACTAATAGCAATCAGCCCCAGCATTTT,CASGLGQTNSNQPQHF
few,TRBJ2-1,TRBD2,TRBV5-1,TGCGCCAGCAGCTCCCCTAGCGGGAGGGTAAGCTCCTACAATGAGCAGTTCTTC,CASSSPSGRVSSYNEQFF
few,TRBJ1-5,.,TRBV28,TGTGCCAGCAGTTTGATCTCCCCGTGGGGCAATCAGCCCCAGCATTTT,CASSLISPWGNQPQHF
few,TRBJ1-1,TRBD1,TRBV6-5,TGTGCCAGCAGTTACTCGACAGGGACGGTCGCTGAAGCTTTCTTT,CASSYSTGTVAEAFF
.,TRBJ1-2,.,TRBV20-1,TGCAGTGCAGTCAGTGTCCCCTATGGCTACACCTTC,CSAVSVPYGYTF
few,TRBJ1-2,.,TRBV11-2,TGTGCCAGCAGCTTAGATCTGAGCGTAGCTCTCTATGGCTACACCTTC,CASSLDLSVALYGYTF